The 14 T cell receptor beta chains in this list originate from one sample, sequenced in a study of human T cells and chemical hapten exposure. The time point denotes: patch test 3, about 24 weeks after DPC sensitization. The treatment was: therapeutic diphenylcyclopropenone sensitization with weekly scalp DPC. MiXCR was run by TCRdb on the RACE reads, yielding one entry per CDR3 protein. The table records more than 85,000 distinct CDR3 sequences, under 35% of them present only once. The sample was whole blood, taken in connection with sensitization to the hapten diphenylcyclopropenone (DPC). The receptors here all came from a middle-aged man with alopecia areata. Some clones in this sample may be carry-over from other donors' samples.

This clonotype was seen only a few times. The V call is TRBV6-6, the J call TRBJ2-3, with 8 bases that match TRBD1. This CDR3 comprises 15 residues. Germline CDR1 MNHNY, CDR2 SVGAGI (reference sequence). Germline trimming cut 6 bases from V and 2 bases from J; bases unmatched to any gene: 7. The CDR3 DNA sequence: TGTGCCAGCAGGGGCCCAGGGGGCCCCACAGATACGCAGTATTTT. It yields the protein CASRGPGGPTDTQYF.

This clonotype was picked up a small number of times. V usage is TRBV12-3 or TRBV12-4 and J usage is TRBJ2-1, with TRBD2 matching over 8 bases. The V segment lost 7 bases and the J segment 8 bases; nucleotides outside the gene matches: 19. The CDR3 runs 17 residues. The CDR3 here is CASITYGGLAGNDEQFF. The CDR3 DNA sequence: TGTGCCAGCATTACGTACGGGGGGCTAGCGGGTAACGATGAGCAGTTCTTC.

There are a few counts of this clonotype. This chain links TRBV7-9 with TRBJ2-7; 7 bases are shared with TRBD1. Germline CDR1 SEHNR, CDR2 FQNEAQ (reference sequence). CDR3 length: 12 amino acids. J was trimmed by 5 bases and V by 5 bases; bases with no gene match: 3. The CDR3 spells CASSRDRDEQYV. The CDR3 DNA is TGTGCCAGCAGCAGAGACAGGGACGAGCAGTACGTC.

This chain connects TRBV24-1 to TRBJ1-1; D is undetermined. The CDR3 has 13 residues. Germline CDR1 and CDR2: KGHDR and SFDVKD. Trimming took off 6 bases at V and 5 bases at J, with 12 bases between the two ends. The DNA of the CDR3 is TGTGCCACCAGTCATAGAAAAGGAACTGAAGCTTTCTTT. This gives the protein CATSHRKGTEAFF.

The chain recombines TRBV18 with TRBJ2-7; 7 bases agree with TRBD1. This CDR3 has 13 amino acids. V was clipped by 5 bases and J by 2 bases; unmatched bases: 3. Germline lookup yields CDR1 KGHSH and CDR2 LQKENI. The CDR3 nucleotides are TGTGCCAGCTCATCCGGGACAGCCTACGAGCAGTACGTC. As protein: CASSSGTAYEQYV.

The rearrangement joins TRBV6-4 to TRBJ2-2; the D is unclear. The V gene lost 4 bases and the J gene lost 7 bases, with 4 bases spanning the gap. The CDR3 totals 11 residues. Germline CDR1 reads MRHNA; CDR2 reads SNTAGT. For the CDR3, the DNA is TGTGCCAGCAGTGTATACGGGGAGCTGTTTTTT. Protein product: CASSVYGELFF.

This sequence joins TRBV5-1 and TRBJ2-3, with 11 nucleotides matching TRBD2. This CDR3 has 16 residues. Germline trimming cut 3 bases from V and 2 bases from J; bases unmatched to any gene: 5. Per the germline V gene, CDR1 is SGHRS and CDR2 is YFSETQ. CDR3: CASSWLAGGPTDTQYF. DNA of the CDR3: TGCGCCAGCAGCTGGCTAGCGGGAGGCCCCACAGATACGCAGTATTTT.

In this sample, this clonotype turned up a few times. This chain uses TRBV10-3 with TRBJ1-1, with TRBD1 as a possible D gene (5 bases). This CDR3 has 15 amino acids. Germline loops: CDR1 ENHRY, CDR2 SYGVKD. The V end lost 2 bases, the J end lost 4 bases, and 14 bases lay between the germline ends. The DNA for the CDR3 is TGTGCCATCAGTGAGAGGCAGGGAGTAGGCACTGAAGCTTTCTTT. This translates into CAISERQGVGTEAFF.

Only a few counts were recorded for this clonotype. The V and J genes are TRBV29-1 and TRBJ2-4; 10 nucleotides line up with TRBD1. The junction had 7 bases not matched to a gene; V was cut back by 4 bases and J by 1 base. Germline values: CDR1 SQVTM, CDR2 ANQGSEA. The CDR3 has 16 amino acids. The CDR3 protein is CSVATPGQGAKNIQYF. The CDR3 coding sequence is TGCAGCGTTGCTACACCGGGACAGGGGGCCAAAAACATTCAGTACTTC. Using reference TRBV29-1 and TRBJ2-4 for the parts outside the CDR3, the full variable domain is SAVISQKPSRDICQRGTSLTIQCQVDSQVTMMFWYRQQPGQSLTLIATANQGSEATYESGFVIDKFPISRPNLTFSTLTVSNMSPEDSSIYLCSVATPGQGAKNIQYFGAGTRLSVL.

This clonotype was observed a few times. The V and J genes are TRBV7-9 and TRBJ2-1, with 7 bases that match TRBD2. Trimming cost V 2 bases and J 6 bases; bases outside gene matches: 10. The CDR3 totals 16 residues. CDR1 is SEHNR and CDR2 is FQNEAQ in the germline V gene (reference sequence). In DNA, the CDR3 is TGTGCCAGCAGCTTATTGGGCGGGAGAGGGGTCAATGAGCAGTTCTTC. This gives the protein CASSLLGGRGVNEQFF.

There are many counts of this clonotype. The V gene is TRBV20-1, the J gene TRBJ2-3; D gene uncertain. V was trimmed by 0 bases and J by 2 bases, leaving 9 bases between them. Per germline, CDR1 DFQATT and CDR2 SNEGSKA (reference sequence). This CDR3 contains 14 residues. CDR3 bases: TGCAGTGCTAGAGATGGTACAACCACAGATACGCAGTATTTT. Its translation is CSARDGTTTDTQYF.

This clonotype was seen a handful of times. The rearrangement uses TRBV6-6 and TRBJ1-2, with D perhaps TRBD1 (5 bases). The germline V gene has CDR1 MNHNY and CDR2 SVGAGI (reference sequence). The V end lost 3 bases, the J end lost 5 bases, and 16 bases lay between the germline ends. CDR3 size: 15 residues. CDR3 bases: TGTGCCAGCAGTTATCAGGCCAGGGAGGAATATGGCTACACCTTC. It translates to CASSYQAREEYGYTF.

The genes are TRBV20-1 and TRBJ2-5; 10 bases line up with TRBD1. The CDR3 is made up of 21 amino acids. V lost 2 bases, J lost 9 bases, and 30 bases stayed unmatched. Germline V CDR1 and CDR2: DFQATT, SNEGSKA (reference sequence). The CDR3 here is CSARKDRGKLAEFLWEEAQYF. CDR3 coding DNA: TGCAGTGCTAGAAAGGACAGGGGGAAGCTAGCGGAGTTTCTTTGGGAGGAGGCCCAGTACTTC.

The chain has TRBV11-2 and TRBJ2-1; 12 positions match TRBD2. This CDR3 comprises 16 residues. Germline lookup yields CDR1 SGHAT and CDR2 FQNNGV. The junction had 10 bases not matched to a gene; V was cut back by 3 bases and J by 10 bases. In DNA, the CDR3 is TGTGCCAGCAGCTTGGCTCTAGCGGGAGGGCCCGGAGAGCAGTTCTTC. Translated, it gives CASSLALAGGPGEQFF.